This is a list of T cell receptor beta chains from one sample in a study of cytomegalovirus exposure and HLA in healthy donors. Using immunoSEQ multiplex PCR, the repertoire was profiled, and TCRdb retains in-frame clones only, with some absent. The sample comprises approximately 270,000 clones, 80% to 90% of which are singletons, and about 1% rests with the top ten. The sample comprised PBMCs. The receptor set was obtained from a woman between 18 and 29 years old in good health and CMV-seronegative. Each CDR3 is given with its conserved first and last residue. Fields, in order: D gene, clone size, V gene, J gene, CDR3 DNA, CDR3 protein. The D gene is left open where the match is weak. The size of a clone is reported for some rows only, either as once, few or many, or as a class for expanded clones.

D: .
size: .
V: TRBV9
J: TRBJ1-4
DNA: TGTGCCAGCAGCCCTTCCCTCCCGGGAGGAGGTAATGAAAAACTGTTTTTT
CDR3: CASSPSLPGGGNEKLFF

D: TRBD1
size: once
V: TRBV13
J: TRBJ2-7
DNA: TGTGCCAGCAGCCGTGACAGGGGCTACGAGCAGTACTTC
CDR3: CASSRDRGYEQYF

D: .
size: .
V: TRBV7-9
J: TRBJ1-1
DNA: TGTGCCGCTCCGCGGGGAGCGGCAAGAGGGAACACTGAAGCTTTCTTT
CDR3: CAAPRGAARGNTEAFF

D: .
size: .
V: TRBV7-9
J: TRBJ2-1
DNA: TGTGCCAGCAGCCGTTCCCTTTATCCCTACAATGAGCAGTTCTTC
CDR3: CASSRSLYPYNEQFF

D: .
size: .
V: TRBV7-9
J: TRBJ1-1
DNA: TGTGCCAGCAGCTTTAAGAGGGAGGTGAACACTGAAGCTTTCTTT
CDR3: CASSFKREVNTEAFF

D: TRBD2
size: once
V: TRBV5-1
J: TRBJ2-1
DNA: TGCGCCAGCAGCTTCGCAATGACTAGCGGGAGGGATAATGAGCAGTTCTTC
CDR3: CASSFAMTSGRDNEQFF

D: .
size: once
V: TRBV19
J: TRBJ2-3
DNA: TGTGCCAGTAGGCCAGGGGCCACAGATACGCAGTATTTT
CDR3: CASRPGATDTQYF

D: TRBD1
size: .
V: TRBV5-1
J: TRBJ1-4
DNA: TGCGCCAGCAGCTCGGACAGGACCCGGGGGGGTGAAAAACTGTTTTTT
CDR3: CASSSDRTRGGEKLFF

D: TRBD1
size: once
V: TRBV27
J: TRBJ2-5
DNA: TGTGCCAGCAGTCGGAGGGACAGGGAAGAGACCCAGTACTTC
CDR3: CASSRRDREETQYF

D: .
size: .
V: TRBV14
J: TRBJ2-7
DNA: TGTGCCAGCATCAAGAACAGGGTATACGAGCAGTACTTC
CDR3: CASIKNRVYEQYF

D: .
size: .
V: TRBV30
J: TRBJ1-2
DNA: TGTGCCTGGTCCGGGACATCTCGGGGCTACACCTTC
CDR3: CAWSGTSRGYTF

D: TRBD1
size: .
V: TRBV10-3
J: TRBJ2-1
DNA: TGTGCCATCAGTGAGCCTGGACAGGGGGCCAATGAGCAGTTCTTC
CDR3: CAISEPGQGANEQFF

D: .
size: .
V: TRBV7-6
J: TRBJ1-1
DNA: TGTGCCAGCAGCTTAGCCGGGGGGATCGCTGAAGCTTTCTTT
CDR3: CASSLAGGIAEAFF

D: .
size: .
V: TRBV11-2
J: TRBJ1-1
DNA: TGTGCCAGCAGCTTCCCTATGGCGGGTGGCACTGAAGCTTTCTTT
CDR3: CASSFPMAGGTEAFF

D: .
size: few
V: TRBV25-1
J: TRBJ2-2
DNA: TGTGCCAGCGGACTGTTGGGGGAGCTGTTTTTT
CDR3: CASGLLGELFF

D: TRBD2
size: .
V: TRBV9
J: TRBJ2-2
DNA: TGTGCCAGCAGCGGAAGTGGACTAGCGGGGGCCTCGTGGTCCGGGGAGCTGTTTTTT
CDR3: CASSGSGLAGASWSGELFF

D: .
size: once
V: TRBV5-1
J: TRBJ2-3
DNA: TGCGCCAGCAGCTTGGCCGGAGGTGACACAGATACGCAGTATTTT
CDR3: CASSLAGGDTDTQYF

D: TRBD1
size: .
V: TRBV27
J: TRBJ1-2
DNA: TGTGCCAGCAGTGTAGGACAGGGGGCCGGCGGCTACACCTTC
CDR3: CASSVGQGAGGYTF

D: .
size: few
V: TRBV30
J: TRBJ1-5
DNA: TGTGCCTGGAGTGTACTGGGCTCTAGCAATCAGCCCCAGCATTTT
CDR3: CAWSVLGSSNQPQHF

D: TRBD2
size: .
V: TRBV11-2
J: TRBJ2-7
DNA: TGTGCCAGCAGCTTCCTAGCGGCGTACGAGCAGTACTTC
CDR3: CASSFLAAYEQYF

D: .
size: .
V: TRBV27
J: TRBJ1-1
DNA: TGTGCCAGCAGTTTATTGGGGAGGCCGGGACGGAGCACTGAAGCTTTCTTT
CDR3: CASSLLGRPGRSTEAFF

D: TRBD2
size: .
V: TRBV5-1
J: TRBJ2-1
DNA: TGCGCCAGCAGCTTGTTCGGGGGGAATTACAATGAGCAGTTCTTC
CDR3: CASSLFGGNYNEQFF

D: .
size: .
V: TRBV4-1
J: TRBJ2-3
DNA: TGCGCCAGCAGCCAAGCCCCTAGGAGCCCAGATACGCAGTATTTT
CDR3: CASSQAPRSPDTQYF

D: .
size: .
V: TRBV14
J: TRBJ2-7
DNA: TGTGCCAGCAGCCAAGATGTGGGCAGTCTCCACTTC
CDR3: CASSQDVGSLHF

D: .
size: .
V: TRBV5-1
J: TRBJ1-2
DNA: TGCGCCAGCAGCTTGGGCGCCGGTGGAGGCTATGGCTACACCTTC
CDR3: CASSLGAGGGYGYTF

D: .
size: .
V: TRBV6-5
J: TRBJ1-1
DNA: TGTGCCAGCAGTTACGGGGGAGGATCTGAAGCTTTCTTT
CDR3: CASSYGGGSEAFF

D: .
size: .
V: TRBV6-5
J: TRBJ1-1
DNA: TGTGCCAGCAGTTACTCGGAGCAGGGTGAAGCTTTCTTT
CDR3: CASSYSEQGEAFF

D: TRBD2
size: .
V: TRBV11-3
J: TRBJ2-7
DNA: TGTGCCAGCCAACTAGCGGGAGCTTACGAGCAGTACTTC
CDR3: CASQLAGAYEQYF

D: TRBD2
size: .
V: TRBV9
J: TRBJ2-3
DNA: TGTGCCAGCGGCCCTCTCCCGGGACTAGCGGGAGAGGGGACGCAGTATTTT
CDR3: CASGPLPGLAGEGTQYF

D: TRBD2
size: .
V: TRBV13
J: TRBJ2-3
DNA: TGTGCCAGCAGCCCGAAGGGGACTAGCGTGTCACATACGCAGTATTTT
CDR3: CASSPKGTSVSHTQYF

D: TRBD2
size: .
V: TRBV10-3
J: TRBJ2-2
DNA: TGTGCCATCAGTGAGTGGGCTAGCGGGAACACCGGGGAGCTGTTTTTT
CDR3: CAISEWASGNTGELFF

D: TRBD1
size: .
V: TRBV6-1
J: TRBJ2-2
DNA: TGTGCCTCCGAGACAGGGGACTCAACCGGGGAGCTGTTTTTT
CDR3: CASETGDSTGELFF